This entry features one TCR beta chain sequence. Between the trimmed V and J ends, which lost 6 bases and 6 bases, there was a span of 12 bases. Germline loops: CDR1 MNHEY, CDR2 SVGAGI. This CDR3 has 13 residues. This sample stems from a study of blood T cell repertoires in COVID-19. Data came from immunoSEQ multiplex PCR; TCRdb stores just in-frame clones and leaves some out. There are around 270,000 clones in the sample; approximately 85% occur only once, and around 4.5% lies in the top ten. The chain links TRBV6-5 to TRBJ2-1; tentatively, D is TRBD1 (6 bases). The sequence was obtained from a woman in her 30s who had recovered from COVID-19. Sequencing was carried out using PBMCs or T cells enriched from blood (not recorded which). This CDR3 reads CASRLGQFNEQFF. CDR3 nucleotides: TGTGCCAGCAGACTTGGACAGTTCAATGAGCAGTTCTTC.